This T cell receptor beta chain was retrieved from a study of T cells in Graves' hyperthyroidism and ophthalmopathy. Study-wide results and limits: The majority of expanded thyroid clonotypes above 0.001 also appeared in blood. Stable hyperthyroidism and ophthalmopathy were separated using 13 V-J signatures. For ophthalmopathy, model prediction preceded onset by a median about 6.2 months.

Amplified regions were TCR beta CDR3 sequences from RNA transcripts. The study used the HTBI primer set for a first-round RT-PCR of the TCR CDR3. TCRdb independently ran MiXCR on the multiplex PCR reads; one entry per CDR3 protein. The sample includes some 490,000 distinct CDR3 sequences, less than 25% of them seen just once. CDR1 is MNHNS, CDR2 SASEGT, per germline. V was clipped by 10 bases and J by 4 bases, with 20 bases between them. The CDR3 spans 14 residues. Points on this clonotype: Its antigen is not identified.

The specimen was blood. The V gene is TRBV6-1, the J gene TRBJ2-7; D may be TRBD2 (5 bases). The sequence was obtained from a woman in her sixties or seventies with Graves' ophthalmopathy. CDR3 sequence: CATRERRPAYEQYF. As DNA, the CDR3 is TGTGCCACCCGGGAACGGCGTCCAGCGTACGAGCAGTACTTC.